The clone carrying this T cell receptor beta chain was seen many times. Amplified TCR beta CDR3 regions derived from RNA transcripts. Using the HTBI primer set, a first-round RT-PCR was run on the TCR CDR3. TCRdb called the multiplex PCR reads again in MiXCR, with one record for every CDR3 protein. The sample lists around 300,000 distinct CDR3 sequences, roughly 13% occurring once. The sample belongs to a study of T cells in Graves' hyperthyroidism and ophthalmopathy. Germline V gene sequence: CDR1 LGHDT, CDR2 YNNKEL (reference sequence). This CDR3 region has 15 residues. V was shortened by 0 bases and J by 6 bases, with 15 bases between the two germline ends.

This clonotype was sampled from a woman aged 40 to 50 with Graves' ophthalmopathy. The specimen was blood. The V call is TRBV3-1, the J call TRBJ2-7; no definite D call. The CDR3 sequence is CASSQDRVAVREQYF. CDR3 in DNA: TGTGCCAGCAGCCAAGATAGAGTGGCCGTTCGCGAGCAGTACTTC.